These 8 T cell receptor beta chains originate from one sample sequenced in a study of somatic mutations in cytotoxic T cells in rheumatoid arthritis. Profiling relied on immunoSEQ multiplex PCR, and the TCRdb table lists in-frame clones only, not all of them. The profile shows fewer than 40,000 clones, around 83% of them singletons. The sequenced material came from CD8+ T cells sorted from blood. Receptor source: an adult with rheumatoid arthritis.

V usage is TRBV27 and J usage is TRBJ1-1, with D perhaps matching TRBD1 (6 bases). This CDR3 contains 15 residues. V was clipped by 3 bases and J by 7 bases, with 18 bases between them. Germline loops: CDR1 MNHEY, CDR2 SMNVEV (reference sequence). CDR3 sequence reads: CASSLWGGAVGEAFF. CDR3 bases: TGTGCCAGCAGTTTGTGGGGGGGGGCAGTCGGTGAAGCTTTCTTT.

The rearrangement uses TRBV11-2 and TRBJ2-1; TRBD2 matches at 9 bases. Losses at the gene ends were 2 bases for V and 5 bases for J; bases not matched to a gene: 1. Germline assignment: CDR1 SGHAT and CDR2 FQNNGV. The CDR3 has 14 amino acids. In nucleotides, the CDR3 is TGTGCCAGCAGCTTAAGCGGGAGGAACAATGAGCAGTTCTTC. This translates into CASSLSGRNNEQFF.

This rearrangement joins TRBV5-6 to TRBJ2-3; D perhaps matches TRBD1 (5 bases). Germline-derived CDR1 and CDR2 are SGHDT and YYEEEE. The V gene lost 6 bases and the J gene lost 2 bases, with 13 bases spanning the gap. CDR3 length: 14 amino acids. In nucleotides, the CDR3 is TGTGCCAGCACCCATGACAGCTCCACAGATACGCAGTATTTT. Protein product: CASTHDSSTDTQYF.

The chain uses TRBV28 and TRBJ2-3; TRBD2 matches at 11 bases. This CDR3 has 19 amino acids. The germline V gene encodes CDR1 MDHEN and CDR2 SYDVKM. J was trimmed by 1 base and V by 0 bases; bases with no gene match: 9. The CDR3 reads CASSLCSRLAGPCTDTQYF. DNA of the CDR3: TGTGCCAGCAGTTTATGCTCACGACTAGCGGGGCCCTGCACAGATACGCAGTATTTT. The whole variable domain, filled in from reference TRBV28 and TRBJ2-3, reads DVKVTQSSRYLVKRTGEKVFLECVQDMDHENMFWYRQDPGLGLRLIYFSYDVKMKEKGDIPEGYSVSREKKERFSLILESASTNQTSMYLCASSLCSRLAGPCTDTQYFGPGTRLTVL.

The chain recombines TRBV4-1 with TRBJ1-6; possibly TRBD1 for D (5 bases). The CDR3 sequence is 19 residues long. V dropped 1 base and J dropped 10 bases, with 26 bases sitting between them. From germline, CDR1 is MGHRA and CDR2 YSYEKL. The CDR3 protein is CASSQVFIRDAPRRSPLHF. CDR3 sequence (DNA): TGCGCCAGCAGCCAAGTTTTTATCCGGGACGCTCCGAGACGGTCACCCCTCCACTTT.

This clone was counted a few times. This chain connects TRBV5-6 to TRBJ1-2; the D gene is possibly TRBD1 (5 bases). Germline CDR1 and CDR2: SGHDT and YYEEEE. This CDR3 has 12 residues. Trimming took off 0 bases at V and 14 bases at J, with 14 bases between the two ends. CDR3 region: CASSLAADKGTF. The CDR3 nucleotides read TGTGCCAGCAGCTTGGCGGCGGACAAAGGAACCTTC.

This chain uses TRBV19 with TRBJ2-7; D is possibly TRBD1 (6 bases). V gave up 0 bases and J gave up 7 bases, with 22 bases separating them. Germline values: CDR1 LNHDA, CDR2 SQIVND (reference sequence). The CDR3 has 17 amino acids. DNA of the CDR3: TGTGCCAGTAGTATAGAAGTACTCCAGACAGGCGTTGGGGAGCAGTACTTC. Its protein is CASSIEVLQTGVGEQYF.

The chain recombines TRBV6-5 with TRBJ2-1; D is ambiguous. The ends were cut back, 8 bases at V and 2 bases at J, with 7 bases in the middle. Germline V gene lookup returns CDR1 MNHEY and CDR2 SVGAGI. The CDR3 consists of 12 residues. This chain's CDR3 is CASGITYNEQFF. The CDR3 bases are TGTGCCAGCGGGATAACCTACAATGAGCAGTTCTTC.